The present T cell receptor beta chain was sequenced within a study of T cell repertoires in cytomegalovirus infection. About the study: Recently identified HLA-C-restricted and well-studied HLA-B-restricted CMV epitopes were used.

Trimming removed 4 bases from V and 9 bases from J; junction bases left unmatched: 8. The germline CDR1 and CDR2 sequences are SGHVS and FNYEAQ. CDR3 length: 14 amino acids. MiXCR was run by TCRdb on the reads, yielding one entry per CDR3 protein. The repertoire consists of around 540,000 distinct CDR3 sequences, with 33% occurring once and the leading ten covering roughly 15%. Comments on this clonotype: Its antigen is not identified.

The TCR comes from a human donor in good health (CMV status not recorded). Some clones in this sample may be carry-over from other donors' samples. The sample consisted of cultured PBMCs, taken from culture after CMV antigen stimulation. J is TRBJ2-5 and V is TRBV7-6, with TRBD1 matching over 10 bases. The CDR3 loop reads CASSSGQGEGAQYF. In nucleotides, the CDR3 is TGTGCCAGCAGCTCCGGACAGGGGGAAGGGGCCCAGTACTTC.